What follows is one TCR beta chain and its context. Its antigen is not known. Repertoires were generated with immunoSEQ multiplex PCR, while TCRdb's copy carries only in-frame clones and drops some. The sample carries 700,000 or so clones, 72% recorded once. The CDR3 is 15 amino acids. The V gene lost 1 base and the J gene lost 4 bases, with 11 bases spanning the gap. Germline CDR1 reads MGHRA; CDR2 reads YSYEKL. The sample originates from a study of shared clonotypes between healthy human individuals. Study background: Donors, aged 18 to 49, were a couple of women and three men.

Findings and limits, study-wide: Naive subsets, compared against memory subsets, generally had larger estimated richness values. Naive CD4 clonotypes overlapped across a few donors at approximately 5%.

Sample: memory CD4+ T cells sorted from blood. This sample's subset: CD45RA-negative fraction. The J gene is TRBJ1-3, the V gene TRBV4-1; unclear D gene. This receptor was obtained from a woman younger than 45 in good health. The CDR3 DNA reads TGCGCCAGCAGCCAAGTCGAGGGATCCGGAAACACCATATATTTT. This sequence encodes CASSQVEGSGNTIYF.